The TCR beta chain under discussion was sequenced for a study of blood T cell repertoires in COVID-19. Across the whole study: Sources were T cells, B-cell-depleted T cells, or PBMCs; the material itself was cDNA or gDNA.

Method: immunoSEQ multiplex PCR; TCRdb's copy keeps in-frame clones and lacks some. The sample yields approximately 200,000 clones, 84% seen once. Turning to this clone: The sample has other DNA sequences that encode this CDR3 too.

V lost 2 bases to trimming and J lost 5 bases, with 12 bases between them. The CDR3 is 14 amino acids. CDR1 and CDR2 (germline): MGHDK, SYGVNS. The TCR comes from a woman in her sixties or seventies who had recovered from COVID-19. The V gene is TRBV25-1, the J gene TRBJ1-2, with a possible D match to TRBD1 (6 bases). The sequenced material came from peripheral blood. The CDR3 region is CASSEQGTRYGYTF. DNA for the CDR3: TGTGCCAGCAGTGAACAAGGGACACGATATGGCTACACCTTC.